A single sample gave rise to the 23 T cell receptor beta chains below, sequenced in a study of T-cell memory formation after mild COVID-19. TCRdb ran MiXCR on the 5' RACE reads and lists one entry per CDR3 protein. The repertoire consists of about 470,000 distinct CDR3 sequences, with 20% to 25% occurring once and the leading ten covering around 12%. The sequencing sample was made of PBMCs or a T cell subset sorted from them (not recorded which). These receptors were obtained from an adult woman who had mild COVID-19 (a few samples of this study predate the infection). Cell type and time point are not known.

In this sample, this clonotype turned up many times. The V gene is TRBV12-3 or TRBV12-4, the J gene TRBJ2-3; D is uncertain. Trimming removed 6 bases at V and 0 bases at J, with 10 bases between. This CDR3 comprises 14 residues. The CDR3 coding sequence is TGTGCCAGCAGGCTGGGAACTAGCACAGATACGCAGTATTTT. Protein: CASRLGTSTDTQYF.

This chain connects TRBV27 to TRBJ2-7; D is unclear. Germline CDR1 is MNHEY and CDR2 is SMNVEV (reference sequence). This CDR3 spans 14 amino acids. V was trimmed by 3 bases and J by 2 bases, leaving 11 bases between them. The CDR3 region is CASSFSGSTYEQYF. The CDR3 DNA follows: TGTGCCAGCAGTTTCTCCGGCAGTACCTACGAGCAGTACTTC.

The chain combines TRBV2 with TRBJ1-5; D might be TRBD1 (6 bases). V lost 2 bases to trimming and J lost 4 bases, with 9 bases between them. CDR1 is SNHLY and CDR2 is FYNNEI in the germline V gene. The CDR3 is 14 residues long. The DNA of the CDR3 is TGTGCCAGCAGTGAACTAGGGGGAAATCAGCCCCAGCATTTT. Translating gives CASSELGGNQPQHF. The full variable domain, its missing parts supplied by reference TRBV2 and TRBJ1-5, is EPEVTQTPSHQVTQMGQEVILRCVPISNHLYFYWYRQILGQKVEFLVSFYNNEISEKSEIFDDQFSVERPDGSNFTLKIRSTKLEDSAMYFCASSELGGNQPQHFGDGTRLSIL.

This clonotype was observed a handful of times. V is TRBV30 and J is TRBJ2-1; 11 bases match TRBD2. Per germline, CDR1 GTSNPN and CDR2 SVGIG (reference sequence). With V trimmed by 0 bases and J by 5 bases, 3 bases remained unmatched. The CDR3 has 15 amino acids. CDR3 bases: TGTGCCTGGAGTGTCGATAGCGGGAGGGACAATGAGCAGTTCTTC. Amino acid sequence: CAWSVDSGRDNEQFF.

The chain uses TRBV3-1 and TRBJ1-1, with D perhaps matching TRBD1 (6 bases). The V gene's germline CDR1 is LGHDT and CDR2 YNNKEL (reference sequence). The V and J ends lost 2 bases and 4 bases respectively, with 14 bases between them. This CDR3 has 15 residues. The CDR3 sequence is CASSQTGTLSTEAFF. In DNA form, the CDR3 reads TGTGCCAGCAGCCAAACCGGGACATTGAGCACTGAAGCTTTCTTT.

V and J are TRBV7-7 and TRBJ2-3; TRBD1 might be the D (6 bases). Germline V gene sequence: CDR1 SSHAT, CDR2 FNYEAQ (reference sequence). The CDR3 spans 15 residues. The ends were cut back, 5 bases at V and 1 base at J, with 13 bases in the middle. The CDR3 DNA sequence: TGTGCCAGCAGCCCCTTGGGGGCTCGCACAGATACGCAGTATTTT. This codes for CASSPLGARTDTQYF.

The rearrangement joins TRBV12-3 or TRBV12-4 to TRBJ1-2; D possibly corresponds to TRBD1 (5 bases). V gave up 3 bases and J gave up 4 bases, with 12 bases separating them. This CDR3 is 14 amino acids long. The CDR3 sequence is CASSLGGFGYGYTF. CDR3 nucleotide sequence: TGTGCCAGCAGTTTGGGGGGATTCGGCTATGGCTACACCTTC.

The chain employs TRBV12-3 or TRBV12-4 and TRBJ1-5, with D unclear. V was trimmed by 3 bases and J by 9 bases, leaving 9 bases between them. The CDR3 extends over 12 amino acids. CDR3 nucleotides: TGTGCCAGCAGTTTGTGGATTGGGCCCCAGCATTTT. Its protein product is CASSLWIGPQHF.

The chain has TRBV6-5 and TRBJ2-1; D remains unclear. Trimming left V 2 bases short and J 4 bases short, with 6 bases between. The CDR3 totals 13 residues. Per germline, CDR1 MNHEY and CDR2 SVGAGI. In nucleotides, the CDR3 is TGTGCCAGCAGTTACGACCAATACAATGAGCAGTTCTTC. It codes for CASSYDQYNEQFF.

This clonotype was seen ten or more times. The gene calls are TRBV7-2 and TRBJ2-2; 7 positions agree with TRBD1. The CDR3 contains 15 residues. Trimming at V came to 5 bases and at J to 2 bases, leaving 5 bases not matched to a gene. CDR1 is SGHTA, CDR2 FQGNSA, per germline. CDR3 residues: CASSLDRANTGELFF. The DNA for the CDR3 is TGTGCCAGCAGCCTCGACAGGGCCAACACCGGGGAGCTGTTTTTT.

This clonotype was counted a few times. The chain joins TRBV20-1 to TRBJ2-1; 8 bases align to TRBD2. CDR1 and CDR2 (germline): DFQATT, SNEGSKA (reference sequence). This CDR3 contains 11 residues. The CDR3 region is CGLAIENEQFF. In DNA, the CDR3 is TGCGGACTAGCAATCGAGAATGAGCAGTTCTTC.

CDR3 coding DNA: TGTGCCAGTAGCAAAGGTGGCATGAACACTGAAGCTTTCTTT. This translates into CASSKGGMNTEAFF. The J gene is TRBJ1-1, the V gene TRBV19; D is uncertain. V was pared by 6 bases and J by 0 bases, with 11 bases between. CDR3 size: 14 residues. Germline V gene sequence: CDR1 LNHDA, CDR2 SQIVND (reference sequence).

In nucleotides, the CDR3 is TGCAGTGCTTCACAGGGGGCAACGTCCTACGAGCAGTACTTC. The encoded protein is CSASQGATSYEQYF. V usage is TRBV20-1 and J usage is TRBJ2-7; 9 bases fit TRBD1. V trimming: 5 bases; J trimming: 1 base; junction bases outside the gene matches: 6. The V gene's germline CDR1 is DFQATT and CDR2 SNEGSKA (reference sequence). The CDR3 is 14 amino acids.

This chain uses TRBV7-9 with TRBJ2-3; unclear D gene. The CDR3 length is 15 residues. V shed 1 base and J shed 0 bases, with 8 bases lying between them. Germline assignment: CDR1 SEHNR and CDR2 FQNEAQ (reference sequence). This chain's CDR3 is CASSLETPSTDTQYF. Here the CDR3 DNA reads TGTGCCAGCAGCTTAGAGACTCCCAGCACAGATACGCAGTATTTT. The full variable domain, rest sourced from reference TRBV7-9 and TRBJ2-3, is DTGVSQNPRHKITKRGQNVTFRCDPISEHNRLYWYRQTLGQGPEFLTYFQNEAQLEKSRLLSDRFSAERPKGSFSTLEIQRTEQGDSAMYLCASSLETPSTDTQYFGPGTRLTVL.

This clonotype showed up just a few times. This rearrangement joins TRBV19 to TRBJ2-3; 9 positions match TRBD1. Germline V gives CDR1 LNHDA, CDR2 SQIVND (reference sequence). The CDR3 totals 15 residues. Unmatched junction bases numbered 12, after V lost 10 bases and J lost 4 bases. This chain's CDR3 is CATHSGTGRADTQYF. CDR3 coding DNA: TGTGCCACTCACTCCGGGACAGGGAGGGCAGATACGCAGTATTTT.

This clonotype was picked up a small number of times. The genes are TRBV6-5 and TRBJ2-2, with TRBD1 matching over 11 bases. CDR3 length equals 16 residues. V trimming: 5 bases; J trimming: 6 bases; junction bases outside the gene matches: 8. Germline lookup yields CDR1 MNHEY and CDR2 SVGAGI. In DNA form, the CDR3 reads TGTGCCAGCAGTACGTGGACAGGGGGCGAATCCGGGGAGCTGTTTTTT. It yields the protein CASSTWTGGESGELFF.

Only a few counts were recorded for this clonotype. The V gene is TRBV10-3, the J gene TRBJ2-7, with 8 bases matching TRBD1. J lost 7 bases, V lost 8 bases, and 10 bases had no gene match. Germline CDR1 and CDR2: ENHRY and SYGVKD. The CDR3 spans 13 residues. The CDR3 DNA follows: TGTGCCATCGCGGGACAGGAGAGAGGGGAGCAGTACTTC. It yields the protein CAIAGQERGEQYF.

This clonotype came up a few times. The CDR3 nucleotides read TGTGCCAGCAGTTCTCGGGACTCCAGCACAGATACGCAGTATTTT. Translating it yields CASSSRDSSTDTQYF. The V gene is TRBV27, the J gene TRBJ2-3; D possibly corresponds to TRBD2 (6 bases). Per germline, CDR1 MNHEY and CDR2 SMNVEV (reference sequence). This CDR3 contains 15 residues. Between the trimmed V and J ends, which lost 4 bases and 0 bases, there was a span of 11 bases.

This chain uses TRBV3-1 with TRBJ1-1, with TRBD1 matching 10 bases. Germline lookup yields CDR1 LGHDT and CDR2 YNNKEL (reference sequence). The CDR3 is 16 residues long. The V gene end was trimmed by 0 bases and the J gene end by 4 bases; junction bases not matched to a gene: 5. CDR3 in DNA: TGTGCCAGCAGCCAAGATGAGGGACAGGGGTTCACTGAAGCTTTCTTT. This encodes CASSQDEGQGFTEAFF.

The CDR3 sequence: CATSTTPGGSSNQPQHF. CDR3 nucleotides: TGTGCCACCAGTACCACTCCAGGCGGATCATCCAATCAGCCCCAGCATTTT. The V gene is TRBV24-1, the J gene TRBJ1-5; D is uncertain. The CDR3 has 17 amino acids. CDR1 KGHDR and CDR2 SFDVKD come from the germline V gene. The V gene lost 6 bases and the J gene lost 3 bases, with 20 bases spanning the gap.

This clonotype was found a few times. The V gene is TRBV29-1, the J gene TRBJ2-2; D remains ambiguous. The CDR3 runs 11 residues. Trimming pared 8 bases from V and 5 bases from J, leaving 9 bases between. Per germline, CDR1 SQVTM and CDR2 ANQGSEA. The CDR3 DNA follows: TGCAGCCCCTGGTTGACCGGGGAGCTGTTTTTT. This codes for CSPWLTGELFF.

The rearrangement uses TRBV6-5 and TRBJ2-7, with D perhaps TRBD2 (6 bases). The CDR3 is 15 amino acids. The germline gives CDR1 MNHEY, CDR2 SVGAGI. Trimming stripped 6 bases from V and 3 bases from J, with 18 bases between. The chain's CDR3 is CASRRGVARDYEQYF. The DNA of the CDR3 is TGTGCCAGCAGACGAGGGGTGGCGCGGGACTACGAGCAGTACTTC.

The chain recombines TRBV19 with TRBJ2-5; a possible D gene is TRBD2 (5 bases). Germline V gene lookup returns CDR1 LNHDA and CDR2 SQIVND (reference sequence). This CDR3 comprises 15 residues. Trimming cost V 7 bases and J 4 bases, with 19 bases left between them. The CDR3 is CASMEVSVLGETQYF. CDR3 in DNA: TGTGCCAGTATGGAGGTTTCTGTCCTTGGAGAGACCCAGTACTTC.